What follows are 13 T cell receptor beta chains derived from one specimen sequenced in a study of cytomegalovirus exposure and HLA in healthy donors. The PCR used 60 Vbeta and 13 Jbeta primers. The data were produced by immunoSEQ multiplex PCR, yet TCRdb's version contains in-frame clones alone and is incomplete. The data show about 150,000 clones, 75% seen once. What was sequenced was PBMCs. Receptor source: a man between 18 and 35 years old in good health and CMV-seropositive.

The rearrangement links TRBV29-1 to TRBJ2-5, with 8 nucleotides matching TRBD2. The germline V gene encodes CDR1 SQVTM and CDR2 ANQGSEA. The CDR3 is 15 amino acids. With V trimmed by 6 bases and J by 1 base, 10 bases remained unmatched. CDR3: CSVRLASLVQETQYF. CDR3 nucleotides: TGCAGCGTCCGACTAGCGAGCCTAGTCCAAGAGACCCAGTACTTC.

This clone was picked up a small number of times. The chain employs TRBV28 and TRBJ2-5; TRBD1 aligns across 7 bases. The CDR3 is made up of 15 amino acids. Germline CDR1 is MDHEN and CDR2 is SYDVKM. V lost 8 bases and J lost 0; bases outside the gene matches: 9. In nucleotides, the CDR3 is TGTGCCAGCGACACCGGGACAGCGTACCAAGAGACCCAGTACTTC. Protein sequence: CASDTGTAYQETQYF.

The rearrangement joins TRBV6-4 to TRBJ2-6; D remains ambiguous. The CDR3 length is 15 residues. Germline V gene data show CDR1 as MRHNA and CDR2 as SNTAGT. Trimming pared 0 bases from V and 0 bases from J, leaving 3 bases between. CDR3 in DNA: TGTGCCAGCAGTGACTCCAACTCTGGGGCCAACGTCCTGACTTTC. Translating gives CASSDSNSGANVLTF.

The rearrangement links TRBV30 to TRBJ1-2; D remains ambiguous. V lost 8 bases, J lost 8 bases, and 21 bases lay in between. This CDR3 is 13 amino acids long. CDR1 is GTSNPN, CDR2 SVGIG, per germline (reference sequence). The CDR3 spells CARGDQLTRGYTF. The CDR3 DNA reads TGTGCCCGAGGAGACCAGTTAACACGCGGCTACACCTTC.

About this clone itself: Germline is not matched at one junction end, which may reflect a read error. J is TRBJ1-2 and V is TRBV25-1, with D uncertain. This CDR3 contains 13 residues. CDR1 is MGHDK, CDR2 SYGVNS, per germline. The CDR3 DNA follows: TGTGCCAGCAGTGAATTAAGGGTAGGAGGCTACCCCTTC. This translates into CASSELRVGGYPF.

The rearrangement links TRBV29-1 to TRBJ1-1; the D gene is possibly TRBD1 (5 bases). V was clipped by 4 bases and J by 3 bases, with 12 bases between them. Germline V CDR1 and CDR2: SQVTM, ANQGSEA. The CDR3 has 13 amino acids. CDR3: CSVGQGKYTEAFF. The CDR3 bases are TGCAGCGTTGGTCAGGGAAAGTACACTGAAGCTTTCTTT.

The chain carries TRBV28 and TRBJ1-5; tentatively, D is TRBD1 (6 bases). CDR1 and CDR2 (germline): MDHEN, SYDVKM. The V end lost 5 bases, the J end lost 7 bases, and 18 bases lay between the germline ends. This CDR3 is built from 15 residues. CDR3 region: CASSPQGRRLQPQHF. CDR3 nucleotide sequence: TGTGCCAGCAGTCCCCAGGGGCGGAGGTTGCAGCCCCAGCATTTT.

V usage is TRBV19 and J usage is TRBJ2-1; no reliable D call. V was pared by 8 bases and J by 7 bases, with 12 bases between. The germline V gene encodes CDR1 LNHDA and CDR2 SQIVND (reference sequence). The CDR3 extends over 12 amino acids. The CDR3 coding sequence is TGTGCCAGTTCTCGCGGTGGGAATGAGCAGTTCTTC. This gives the protein CASSRGGNEQFF. The full variable domain, rest sourced from reference TRBV19 and TRBJ2-1, is DGGITQSPKYLFRKEGQNVTLSCEQNLNHDAMYWYRQDPGQGLRLIYYSQIVNDFQKGDIAEGYSVSREKKESFPLTVTSAQKNPTAFYLCASSRGGNEQFFGPGTRLTVL.

This clone came up once. The chain uses TRBV7-6 and TRBJ2-2, with TRBD2 as a possible D gene (7 bases). V shed 8 bases and J shed 3 bases, with 16 bases lying between them. Per the germline V gene, CDR1 is SGHVS and CDR2 is FNYEAQ. This CDR3 comprises 15 residues. The CDR3 spells CASRGVPGDTGELFF. In DNA form, the CDR3 reads TGTGCCAGCCGGGGGGTACCAGGGGACACCGGGGAGCTGTTTTTT.

This clone was detected only a few times. The CDR3 DNA reads as TGTGCCAGTAGGGTTGGGACTAGCGGGAGCAATGAGCAGTTCTTC. This encodes CASRVGTSGSNEQFF. This chain connects TRBV19 to TRBJ2-1, with TRBD2 identical over 14 bases. This CDR3 is built from 15 residues. V dropped 6 bases and J dropped 6; count of bases not matched to a gene: 4. Per the germline V gene, CDR1 is LNHDA and CDR2 is SQIVND (reference sequence).

V is TRBV7-3 and J is TRBJ2-3; 10 positions match TRBD1. The ends lost 5 bases at V and 2 bases at J; junction bases unmatched: 7. CDR1 SGHTA and CDR2 FQGTGA come from the germline V gene. The CDR3 loop spans 16 amino acids. CDR3 coding DNA: TGTGCCAGCAGCCGGGGGGGACAGGGGACCACAGATACGCAGTATTTT. Its protein is CASSRGGQGTTDTQYF.

This sequence joins TRBV30 and TRBJ2-1; 10 bases are a match to TRBD1. Germline V gene data show CDR1 as GTSNPN and CDR2 as SVGIG (reference sequence). V lost 0 bases and J lost 8; bases outside the gene matches: 7. This CDR3 comprises 15 residues. Here the CDR3 reads CAWSVPGQGTHEQFF. The CDR3 DNA sequence: TGTGCCTGGAGTGTCCCGGGACAGGGGACCCATGAGCAGTTCTTC.

The gene calls are TRBV5-1 and TRBJ2-7; 16 nucleotides align to TRBD2. The CDR3 totals 16 residues. Trimming took 4 bases from V and 7 from J; bases not matched to a gene: 8. Germline CDR1 reads SGHRS; CDR2 reads YFSETQ. Written as DNA, the CDR3 is TGCGCCAGCAGCGCGGGACTAGCGGGAGGGCCGAGGGAGCAGTACTTC. Its translation: CASSAGLAGGPREQYF.